The 28 T cell receptor beta chains in this list originate from one sample, sequenced in a study of cytomegalovirus exposure and HLA in healthy donors. PCR primers comprised 60 Vbeta and 13 Jbeta primers. The data were produced by immunoSEQ multiplex PCR, yet TCRdb's version contains in-frame clones alone and is incomplete. The table includes about 190,000 clones, roughly 77% detected once. Sequencing was carried out using PBMCs. Receptor source: a young man in good health and CMV-seropositive.

The chain carries TRBV9 and TRBJ2-5, with 10 bases that match TRBD1. The J segment lost 5 bases and the V segment lost 4 bases, leaving 11 bases of the junction unmatched. This CDR3 is 16 amino acids long. CDR1 and CDR2 from the germline V gene are SGDLS and YYNGEE. The CDR3: CASSLSTGGFRETQYF. The CDR3 coding sequence is TGTGCCAGCAGCCTCTCGACAGGGGGCTTTCGGGAGACCCAGTACTTC.

V is TRBV28 and J is TRBJ1-2; 10 nucleotides match TRBD1. V trimming: 4 bases; J trimming: 8 bases; junction bases outside the gene matches: 4. The CDR3 is 13 amino acids. Per the germline V gene, CDR1 is MDHEN and CDR2 is SYDVKM. The DNA for the CDR3 is TGTGCCAGCAGTTCAGGACAGGGGGAAGGCTACACCTTC. Protein product: CASSSGQGEGYTF.

The chain links TRBV27 to TRBJ2-5; 11 positions agree with TRBD2. The end of the DNA fits TRBJ2-7 better, so the J call may be wrong. The CDR3 is 14 residues long. The V gene's germline CDR1 is MNHEY and CDR2 SMNVEV (reference sequence). This CDR3 reads CASSPTSGSYEQYF. The CDR3 bases are TGTGCCAGCAGTCCCACTAGCGGGAGCTACGAGCAGTACTTC.

The rearrangement uses TRBV9 and TRBJ2-5; 11 bases align to TRBD1. With the DNA end fitting TRBJ2-7 better, the J assignment may be wrong. CDR1 and CDR2 from the germline V gene are SGDLS and YYNGEE. There are 16 residues in the CDR3. The CDR3 loop reads CASSVGGQGGLYEQYF. The CDR3 DNA is TGTGCCAGCAGCGTAGGGGGACAGGGGGGCCTCTACGAGCAGTACTTC.

The V gene is TRBV5-4, the J gene TRBJ2-5; the match to TRBD1 covers 9 bases. J lost 5 bases, V lost 4 bases, and 9 bases had no gene match. Germline lookup yields CDR1 SGHNT and CDR2 YYREEE (reference sequence). This CDR3 has 15 residues. The CDR3 DNA sequence: TGTGCCAGCAGCCCACAAACAGGGGGCTTGGAGACCCAGTACTTC. The encoded protein is CASSPQTGGLETQYF.

The chain carries TRBV7-2 and TRBJ1-2; D call uncertain. CDR1 and CDR2 from the germline V gene are SGHTA and FQGNSA. V shed 1 base and J shed 5 bases, with 14 bases lying between them. The CDR3 is 15 amino acids. The CDR3 sequence is CASSLGPGIFYGYTF. Here the CDR3 DNA reads TGTGCCAGCAGCTTAGGTCCAGGAATCTTTTATGGCTACACCTTC.

This clone appeared once. J is TRBJ2-5 and V is TRBV4-2, with TRBD1 identical over 7 bases. The end of the DNA fits TRBJ2-7 better, so the J call may be wrong. Looked up from germline, CDR1 is LGHNA and CDR2 is YNFKEQ. CDR3 size: 14 residues. The CDR3 nucleotides are TGTGCCAGCAGCCAATCCGGGACAGCCTACGAGCAGTACTTC. Translating it yields CASSQSGTAYEQYF.

The chain carries TRBV5-4 and TRBJ2-3; perhaps TRBD2 as D (5 bases). The CDR3 is 13 residues long. In germline, CDR1 is SGHNT, CDR2 YYREEE (reference sequence). V gave up 1 base and J gave up 3 bases, with 6 bases separating them. DNA for the CDR3: TGTGCCAGCAGCTTGCGGGGTACAGATACGCAGTATTTT. It specifies CASSLRGTDTQYF.

V usage is TRBV13 and J usage is TRBJ2-1; 15 nucleotides match TRBD2. Germline V gene lookup returns CDR1 PRHDT and CDR2 FYEKMQ (reference sequence). Unmatched junction bases numbered 12, after V lost 5 bases and J lost 7 bases. This CDR3 contains 18 residues. As DNA, the CDR3 is TGTGCCAGCAGCCTGGAGGGACTAGCGGGGGGCCGGGGGAATGAGCAGTTCTTC. Translation: CASSLEGLAGGRGNEQFF.

The gene calls are TRBV5-6 and TRBJ1-6, with 7 bases matching TRBD1. The CDR3 sequence is 14 residues long. Germline V gene data show CDR1 as SGHDT and CDR2 as YYEEEE. Germline trimming cut 4 bases from V and 10 bases from J; bases unmatched to any gene: 8. This CDR3 reads CASSTDRVESPLHF. CDR3 nucleotide sequence: TGTGCCAGCAGCACAGACAGGGTTGAGTCACCCCTCCACTTT.

CDR3 region: CAWSVGVSGNTIYF. The CDR3 DNA is TGTGCCTGGAGTGTCGGGGTCTCTGGAAACACCATATATTTT. J is TRBJ1-3 and V is TRBV30; D uncertain. The CDR3 contains 14 residues. Trimming removed 0 bases at V and 0 bases at J, with 6 bases between. Germline-derived CDR1 and CDR2 are GTSNPN and SVGIG (reference sequence).

This clone has more than one count but fewer than ten. The chain couples TRBV15 to TRBJ1-2; 8 bases fit TRBD1. J lost 9 bases, V lost 2 bases, and 8 bases had no gene match. Per the germline V gene, CDR1 is LNHNV and CDR2 is YYDKDF (reference sequence). The CDR3 has 14 amino acids. The chain's CDR3 is CATSRSTGGDSYTF. CDR3 DNA sequence: TGTGCCACCAGCAGATCCACAGGGGGTGATAGCTACACCTTC.

This clone appeared a single time. V and J are TRBV7-4 and TRBJ2-7; D might be TRBD1 (6 bases). This CDR3 has 15 residues. Trimming took 3 bases from V and 7 from J, leaving 19 bases between them. Germline CDR1 SGHVT, CDR2 SQSDAQ. CDR3 sequence reads: CASSFGQGLPGEQYF. Written as DNA, the CDR3 is TGTGCCAGCAGCTTCGGGCAGGGGTTGCCGGGAGAGCAGTACTTC.

The chain recombines TRBV11-2 with TRBJ2-5; D is unclear. V lost 2 bases to trimming and J lost 0 bases, with 13 bases between them. The CDR3 length is 16 residues. CDR1 is SGHAT and CDR2 is FQNNGV in the germline V gene. The CDR3 DNA follows: TGTGCCAGCAGCTTAATCCCGGTCTTCTACCAAGAGACCCAGTACTTC. It translates to CASSLIPVFYQETQYF. Together with reference TRBV11-2 and TRBJ2-5, the CDR3 gives the full variable domain: EAGVAQSPRYKIIEKRQSVAFWCNPISGHATLYWYQQILGQGPKLLIQFQNNGVVDDSQLPKDRFSAERLKGVDSTLKIQPAKLEDSAVYLCASSLIPVFYQETQYFGPGTRLLVL.

V usage is TRBV6-5 and J usage is TRBJ2-7; 10 nucleotides line up with TRBD1. The CDR3 length is 14 residues. After removal of 4 bases from V and 6 bases from J, the junction contained 6 bases not matched to a gene. Germline values: CDR1 MNHEY, CDR2 SVGAGI. The CDR3 loop is CASSWDRGASEQYF. The DNA of the CDR3 is TGTGCCAGCAGTTGGGACAGGGGAGCATCCGAGCAGTACTTC.

The chain couples TRBV5-1 to TRBJ2-7, with D perhaps TRBD1 (6 bases). The CDR3 is 15 amino acids. The V gene lost 3 bases and the J gene lost 4 bases, with 17 bases spanning the gap. Germline CDR1 is SGHRS and CDR2 is YFSETQ. The CDR3 is CASSSGQQRGYEQYF. DNA of the CDR3: TGCGCCAGCAGCTCCGGACAGCAAAGGGGATACGAGCAGTACTTC.

V gene TRBV18 combines with J gene TRBJ1-2; D uncertain. CDR1 KGHSH and CDR2 LQKENI come from the germline V gene. V was clipped by 2 bases and J by 4 bases, with 11 bases between them. This CDR3 spans 14 amino acids. The DNA for the CDR3 is TGTGCCAGCTCACCAACTCAGACAAGCTATGGCTACACCTTC. It yields the protein CASSPTQTSYGYTF.

The rearrangement uses TRBV6-6 and TRBJ1-6; TRBD1 might be the D (6 bases). The germline CDR1 and CDR2 sequences are MNHNY and SVGAGI (reference sequence). There are 14 residues in the CDR3. V lost 7 bases and J lost 3, with 10 bases in between. The CDR3 spells CASNPTGYNSPLHF. CDR3 in DNA: TGTGCCAGCAACCCGACAGGCTATAATTCACCCCTCCACTTT.

V gene TRBV6-5 combines with J gene TRBJ2-5, with D possibly being TRBD1 (5 bases). This CDR3 contains 16 residues. The germline V and J ends were trimmed by 0 bases and 3 bases, with 14 bases remaining between them. Germline values: CDR1 MNHEY, CDR2 SVGAGI. CDR3 coding DNA: TGTGCCAGCAGTTACTCTACACAGGTTATTGAAGAGACCCAGTACTTC. Protein product: CASSYSTQVIEETQYF.

This chain uses TRBV4-3 with TRBJ1-6, with unresolved D. CDR1 and CDR2 (germline): LGHNA, YSLEER. The CDR3 is 16 residues long. V lost 0 bases to trimming and J lost 4 bases, with 10 bases between them. The CDR3 DNA follows: TGCGCCAGCAGCCAAGAAGTAAACAGTTATAATTCACCCCTCCACTTT. Protein product: CASSQEVNSYNSPLHF.

CDR3 DNA sequence: TGTGCCAGTAGTATCGGGGGGAACACTGAAGCTTTCTTT. This translates into CASSIGGNTEAFF. V and J are TRBV19 and TRBJ1-1; tentative D call: TRBD1 (5 bases). Trimming stripped 3 bases from V and 1 base from J, with 6 bases between. The CDR3 sequence is 13 residues long. Germline V gene sequence: CDR1 LNHDA, CDR2 SQIVND (reference sequence).

V is TRBV2 and J is TRBJ2-5, with 11 bases lining up with TRBD2. Per the germline V gene, CDR1 is SNHLY and CDR2 is FYNNEI. This CDR3 has 15 residues. J lost 4 bases, V lost 3 bases, and 4 bases had no gene match. CDR3 amino acids: CASSEGLAGGETQYF. The CDR3 DNA is TGTGCCAGCAGTGAGGGTCTAGCGGGAGGAGAGACCCAGTACTTC.

V usage is TRBV25-1 and J usage is TRBJ1-2; D call uncertain. Trimming took 8 bases from V and 6 from J, leaving 13 bases between them. There are 12 residues in the CDR3. CDR1 is MGHDK and CDR2 is SYGVNS in the germline V gene. In DNA form, the CDR3 reads TGTGCCAGCGGCACAGATATGGATGGCTACACCTTC. Translated: CASGTDMDGYTF.

The chain combines TRBV6-5 with TRBJ1-3; no firm D call. V lost 6 bases and J lost 4, with 13 bases in between. CDR3 length: 14 amino acids. Germline V CDR1 and CDR2: MNHEY, SVGAGI. CDR3 bases: TGTGCCAGCAGAGACACAAAGGCGGGAAACACCATATATTTT. This gives the protein CASRDTKAGNTIYF.

This chain connects TRBV6-5 to TRBJ2-7, with TRBD1 matching 8 bases. The germline V gene has CDR1 MNHEY and CDR2 SVGAGI. The CDR3 contains 12 residues. V was clipped by 6 bases and J by 6 bases; unmatched bases: 4. This chain's CDR3 is CASRATGGEQYF. CDR3 nucleotide sequence: TGTGCCAGCAGGGCAACAGGGGGCGAGCAGTACTTC.

The chain is built from TRBV7-2 and TRBJ1-6; tentative D call: TRBD1 (5 bases). Looked up from germline, CDR1 is SGHTA and CDR2 is FQGNSA. Trimming left V 1 base short and J 6 bases short, with 10 bases between. The CDR3 covers 15 residues. The CDR3 sequence: CASSLVTGGNSPLHF. DNA of the CDR3: TGTGCCAGCAGCTTAGTGACGGGGGGTAATTCACCCCTCCACTTT.

The V gene is TRBV19, the J gene TRBJ2-5, with TRBD2 as a possible D gene (5 bases). The CDR3 spans 14 residues. Per germline, CDR1 LNHDA and CDR2 SQIVND (reference sequence). Trimming took off 3 bases at V and 3 bases at J, with 11 bases between the two ends. In DNA, the CDR3 is TGTGCCAGTAGTATCCGTACGGGAAAAGAGACCCAGTACTTC. Encoded protein: CASSIRTGKETQYF.

This rearrangement joins TRBV6-4 to TRBJ2-1, with 10 bases matching TRBD2. The length of the CDR3 is 16 residues. Germline CDR1 MRHNA, CDR2 SNTAGT. With 6 bases clipped from V and 10 bases from J, the junction kept 15 bases outside the gene matches. The CDR3 region is CASSPRSLAGEAEQFF. The CDR3 DNA sequence: TGTGCCAGCAGCCCCCGTAGTCTAGCGGGGGAAGCAGAGCAGTTCTTC.